What follows is one T cell receptor (beta chain) and its context. This sample was taken from a study of control samples from healthy donors and cancer patients. TCRdb keeps only in-frame clones here, not all; method: immunoSEQ multiplex PCR. The profile shows about 120,000 clones, around nine tenths of them singletons. The source material was blood. The TCR comes from a young man in good health.

CDR3 in amino acids: CASKSYRQNTEAFF. The CDR3 region has the DNA TGTGCCAGTAAAAGCTATCGGCAGAACACTGAAGCTTTCTTT. The chain carries TRBV19 and TRBJ1-1; D gene ambiguous. The V end was cut by 7 bases, the J end by 1 base, with 13 bases between. The germline V gene has CDR1 LNHDA and CDR2 SQIVND (reference sequence). This CDR3 has 14 amino acids.